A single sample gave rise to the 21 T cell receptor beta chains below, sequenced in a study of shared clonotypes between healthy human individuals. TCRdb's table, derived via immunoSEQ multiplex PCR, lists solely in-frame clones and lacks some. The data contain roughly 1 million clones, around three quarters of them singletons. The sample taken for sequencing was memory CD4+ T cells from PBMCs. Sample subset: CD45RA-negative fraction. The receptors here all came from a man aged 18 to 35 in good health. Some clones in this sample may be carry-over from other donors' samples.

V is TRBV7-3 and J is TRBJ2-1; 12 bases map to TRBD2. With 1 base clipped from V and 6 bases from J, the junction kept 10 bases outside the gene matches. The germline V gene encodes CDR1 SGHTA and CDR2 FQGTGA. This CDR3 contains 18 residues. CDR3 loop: CASSLKASGRGVGNEQFF. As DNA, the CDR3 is TGTGCCAGCAGCTTAAAGGCTAGCGGGAGGGGAGTGGGCAATGAGCAGTTCTTC.

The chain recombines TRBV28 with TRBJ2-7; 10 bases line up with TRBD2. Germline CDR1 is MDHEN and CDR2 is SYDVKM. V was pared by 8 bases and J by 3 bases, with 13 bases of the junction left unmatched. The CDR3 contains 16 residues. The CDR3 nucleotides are TGTGCCAGCTGGAGCATGAAGGCTAGCGGGAGCTACGAGCAGTACTTC. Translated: CASWSMKASGSYEQYF.

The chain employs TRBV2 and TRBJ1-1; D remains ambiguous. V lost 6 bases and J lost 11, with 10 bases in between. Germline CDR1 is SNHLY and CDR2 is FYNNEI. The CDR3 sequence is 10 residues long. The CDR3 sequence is CASSITDAFF. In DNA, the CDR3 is TGTGCCAGCAGCATAACCGACGCTTTCTTT.

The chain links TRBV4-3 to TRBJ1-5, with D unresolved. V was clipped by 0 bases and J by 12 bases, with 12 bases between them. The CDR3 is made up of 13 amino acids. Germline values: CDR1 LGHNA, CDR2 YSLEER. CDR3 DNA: TGCGCCAGCAGCCAAGATCTAGCAGAGGTCCAGCATTTT. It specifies CASSQDLAEVQHF.

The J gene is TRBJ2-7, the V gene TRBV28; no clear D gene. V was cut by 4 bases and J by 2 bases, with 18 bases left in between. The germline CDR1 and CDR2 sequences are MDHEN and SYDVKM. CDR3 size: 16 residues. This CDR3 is CASSSPSGSPAYEQYF. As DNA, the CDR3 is TGTGCCAGCAGTTCCCCGTCTGGGTCTCCCGCCTACGAGCAGTACTTC. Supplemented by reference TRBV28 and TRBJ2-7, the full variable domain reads DVKVTQSSRYLVKRTGEKVFLECVQDMDHENMFWYRQDPGLGLRLIYFSYDVKMKEKGDIPEGYSVSREKKERFSLILESASTNQTSMYLCASSSPSGSPAYEQYFGPGTRLTVT.

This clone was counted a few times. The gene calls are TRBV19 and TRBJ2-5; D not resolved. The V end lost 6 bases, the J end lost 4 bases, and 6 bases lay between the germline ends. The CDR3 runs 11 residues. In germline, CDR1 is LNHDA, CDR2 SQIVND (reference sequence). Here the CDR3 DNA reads TGTGCCAGTAGCTTCGGAGAGACCCAGTACTTC. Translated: CASSFGETQYF.

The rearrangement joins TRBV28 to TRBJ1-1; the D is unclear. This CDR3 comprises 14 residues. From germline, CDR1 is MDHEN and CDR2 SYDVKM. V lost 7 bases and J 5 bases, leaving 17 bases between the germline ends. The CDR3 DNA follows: TGTGCCAGCATCATGGGCGGTGGTGGGACTGAAGCTTTCTTT. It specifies CASIMGGGGTEAFF.

Here the CDR3 DNA reads TGTGCCATCAGTGAGTCCCAGGACTCTGGGGCCAACGTCCTGACTTTC. It codes for CAISESQDSGANVLTF. J is TRBJ2-6 and V is TRBV10-3; D is undetermined. Germline V gives CDR1 ENHRY, CDR2 SYGVKD. V was clipped by 0 bases and J by 0 bases, with 6 bases between them. There are 16 residues in the CDR3.

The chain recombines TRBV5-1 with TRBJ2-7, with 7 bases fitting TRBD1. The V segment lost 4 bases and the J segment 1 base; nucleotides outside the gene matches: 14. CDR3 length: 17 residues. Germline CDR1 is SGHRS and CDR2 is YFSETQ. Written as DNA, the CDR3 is TGCGCCAGCAGCCCCCGACAGGGCCCCTCACTTTCCTACGAGCAGTACTTC. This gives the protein CASSPRQGPSLSYEQYF. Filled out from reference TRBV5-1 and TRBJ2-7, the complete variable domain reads KAGVTQTPRYLIKTRGQQVTLSCSPISGHRSVSWYQQTPGQGLQFLFEYFSETQRNKGNFPGRFSGRQFSNSRSEMNVSTLELGDSALYLCASSPRQGPSLSYEQYFGPGTRLTVT.

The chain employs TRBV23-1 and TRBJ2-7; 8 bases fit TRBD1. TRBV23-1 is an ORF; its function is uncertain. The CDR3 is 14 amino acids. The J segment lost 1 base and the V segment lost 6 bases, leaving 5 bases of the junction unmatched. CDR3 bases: TGCGCCAGCAGCCAAACAGGGGGTTCCTACGAGCAGTACTTC. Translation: CASSQTGGSYEQYF.

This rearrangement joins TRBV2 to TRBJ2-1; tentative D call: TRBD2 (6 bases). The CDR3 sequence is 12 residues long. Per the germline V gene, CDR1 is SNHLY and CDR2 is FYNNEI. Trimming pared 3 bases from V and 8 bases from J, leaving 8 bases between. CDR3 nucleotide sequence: TGTGCCAGCAGTGATAGCGGCCATGAGCAGTTCTTC. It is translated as CASSDSGHEQFF. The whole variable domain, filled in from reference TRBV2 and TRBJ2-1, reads EPEVTQTPSHQVTQMGQEVILRCVPISNHLYFYWYRQILGQKVEFLVSFYNNEISEKSEIFDDQFSVERPDGSNFTLKIRSTKLEDSAMYFCASSDSGHEQFFGPGTRLTVL.

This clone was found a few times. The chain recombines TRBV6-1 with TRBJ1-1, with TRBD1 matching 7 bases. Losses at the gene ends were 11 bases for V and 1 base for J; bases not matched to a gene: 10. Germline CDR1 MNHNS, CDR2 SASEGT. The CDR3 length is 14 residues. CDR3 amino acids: CAGRQGSGNTEAFF. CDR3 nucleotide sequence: TGTGCCGGGAGACAGGGATCGGGGAACACTGAAGCTTTCTTT.

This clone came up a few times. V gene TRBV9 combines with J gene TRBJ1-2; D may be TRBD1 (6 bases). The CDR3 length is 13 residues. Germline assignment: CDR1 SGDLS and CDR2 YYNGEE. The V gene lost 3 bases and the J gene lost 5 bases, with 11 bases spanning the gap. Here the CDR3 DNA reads TGTGCCAGCAGCGACAGGGACGGATATGGCTACACCTTC. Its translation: CASSDRDGYGYTF.

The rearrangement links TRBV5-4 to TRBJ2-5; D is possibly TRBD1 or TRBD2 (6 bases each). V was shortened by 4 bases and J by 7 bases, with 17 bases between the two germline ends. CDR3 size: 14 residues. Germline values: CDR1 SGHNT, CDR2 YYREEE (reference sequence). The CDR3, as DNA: TGTGCCAGCAGCACAAGGGGGGCCAGGGGGACCCAGTACTTC. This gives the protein CASSTRGARGTQYF.

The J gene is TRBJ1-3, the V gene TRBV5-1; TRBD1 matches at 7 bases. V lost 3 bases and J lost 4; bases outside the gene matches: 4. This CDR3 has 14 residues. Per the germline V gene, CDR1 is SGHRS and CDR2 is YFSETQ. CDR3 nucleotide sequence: TGCGCCAGCAGCTCACAGGGGATCGGAAACACCATATATTTT. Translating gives CASSSQGIGNTIYF. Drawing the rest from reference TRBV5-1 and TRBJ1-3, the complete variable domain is KAGVTQTPRYLIKTRGQQVTLSCSPISGHRSVSWYQQTPGQGLQFLFEYFSETQRNKGNFPGRFSGRQFSNSRSEMNVSTLELGDSALYLCASSSQGIGNTIYFGEGSWLTVV.

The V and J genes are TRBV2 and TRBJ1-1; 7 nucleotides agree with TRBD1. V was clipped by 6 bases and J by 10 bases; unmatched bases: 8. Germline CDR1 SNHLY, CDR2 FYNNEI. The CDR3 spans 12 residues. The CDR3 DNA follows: TGTGCCAGCAGAGGACAGGCCCCCGGAGCTTTCTTT. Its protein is CASRGQAPGAFF.

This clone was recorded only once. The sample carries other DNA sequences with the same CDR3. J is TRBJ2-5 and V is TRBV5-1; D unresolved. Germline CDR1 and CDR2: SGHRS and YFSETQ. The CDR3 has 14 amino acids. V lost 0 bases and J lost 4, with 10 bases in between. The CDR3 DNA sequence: TGCGCCAGCAGCTTGGTCTTGGGTGGAGAGACCCAGTACTTC. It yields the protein CASSLVLGGETQYF. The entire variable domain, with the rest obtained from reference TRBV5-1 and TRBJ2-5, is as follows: KAGVTQTPRYLIKTRGQQVTLSCSPISGHRSVSWYQQTPGQGLQFLFEYFSETQRNKGNFPGRFSGRQFSNSRSEMNVSTLELGDSALYLCASSLVLGGETQYFGPGTRLLVL.

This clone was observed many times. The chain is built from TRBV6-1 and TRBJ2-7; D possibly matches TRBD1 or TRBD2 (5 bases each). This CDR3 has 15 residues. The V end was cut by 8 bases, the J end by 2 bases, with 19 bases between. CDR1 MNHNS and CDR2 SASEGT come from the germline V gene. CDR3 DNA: TGTGCCAGCCACCTCCTAAGGGACCAAACCTACGAGCAGTACTTC. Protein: CASHLLRDQTYEQYF.

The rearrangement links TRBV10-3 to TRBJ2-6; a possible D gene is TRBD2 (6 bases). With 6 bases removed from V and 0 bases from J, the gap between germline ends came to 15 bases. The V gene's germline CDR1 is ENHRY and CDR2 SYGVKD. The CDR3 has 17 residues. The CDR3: CAISGGNGLSGANVLTF. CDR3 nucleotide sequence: TGTGCCATCAGCGGGGGAAATGGCCTCTCTGGGGCCAACGTCCTGACTTTC.

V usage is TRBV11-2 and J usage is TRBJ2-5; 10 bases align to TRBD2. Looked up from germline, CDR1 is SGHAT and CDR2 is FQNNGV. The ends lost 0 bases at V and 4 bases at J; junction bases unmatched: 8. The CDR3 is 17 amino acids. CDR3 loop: CASSLDRPSGSGETQYF. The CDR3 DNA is TGTGCCAGCAGCTTAGATCGTCCTAGCGGGAGTGGAGAGACCCAGTACTTC.

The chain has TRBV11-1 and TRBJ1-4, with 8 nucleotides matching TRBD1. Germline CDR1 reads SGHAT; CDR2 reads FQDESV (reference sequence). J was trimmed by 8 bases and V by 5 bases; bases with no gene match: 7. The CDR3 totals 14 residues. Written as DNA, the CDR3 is TGTGCCAGCAGCGGGACAGGTCTGGGAGAAAAACTGTTTTTT. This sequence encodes CASSGTGLGEKLFF.